A selection of T cell receptor beta chains follows, all from one sample in a study of CD8 T cells in ankylosing spondylitis. TCRdb re-analysed the 5' RACE reads in MiXCR, keeping a single row per CDR3 protein. The sample includes 750,000 to 850,000 distinct CDR3 sequences, roughly 10% of them seen just once. Material: blood, either unsorted or a sorted T cell fraction (not recorded which). The source is a male donor with ankylosing spondylitis. Both conserved end residues are part of each CDR3. A D gene is named only where the DNA matches it firmly. Only part of the rows carry a size: once, few, many, or a class if the clone is expanded.

cdr3_nt cdr3_aa d_call j_call clone_size v_call
TGCAGTGCTAAATCTCCCAGGGCTAGCGGGAATTCCTACAATGAGCAGTTCTTC CSAKSPRASGNSYNEQFF TRBD2 TRBJ2-1 - TRBV20-1
TGCAGTGCTGGGAACTACCATGCTGGTAATACGCAGTATTTT CSAGNYHAGNTQYF - TRBJ2-3 - TRBV20-1
TGTGCCAGCAGCTTTACTAGGAGAGCGCAGTATTTT CASSFTRRAQYF - TRBJ2-3 few TRBV11-2
TGTGCCAGCAGCTTTTCCCCGGGACAGTTAACCTACGAGCAGTACTTC CASSFSPGQLTYEQYF TRBD1 TRBJ2-7 few TRBV5-5
TGCAGTGCTAAAAGGGGAAATGAAAAACTGTTTTTT CSAKRGNEKLFF - TRBJ1-4 few TRBV20-1
TGTGCCAGCAGTGCACAGGGTTATGGCGAGCAGTACTTC CASSAQGYGEQYF - TRBJ2-7 few TRBV6-6
TGCAGTGCTAGAGTTACACTAGCGGCGTACAATGAGCAGTTCTTC CSARVTLAAYNEQFF TRBD2 TRBJ2-1 few TRBV20-1
TGTGCCACCAGCAGATCCCGGACCTCCGTAGATACGCAGTATTTT CATSRSRTSVDTQYF - TRBJ2-3 many TRBV15
TGTGCCAGCCGTGGACAGGCGAACATCAATGAGCAGTTCTTC CASRGQANINEQFF TRBD1 TRBJ2-1 - TRBV12-3/TRBV12-4
TGTGCCAGCAGTCGTTACAGGGGTGAAGGAGCTTTCTTT CASSRYRGEGAFF TRBD1 TRBJ1-1 many TRBV7-9
TGCGCCAGCAGCCTCCTGTCCCCCCGGCATGGCTACACCTTC CASSLLSPRHGYTF - TRBJ1-2 - TRBV5-1
TGCGCCAGCAGCTTTAAGGGCTATAATTCACCCCTCCACTTT CASSFKGYNSPLHF - TRBJ1-6 - TRBV5-1
TGTGCCAGCAGTTCGACCGGGACTACTGAGCAGTTCTTC CASSSTGTTEQFF TRBD2 TRBJ2-1 - TRBV6-2/TRBV6-3
TGTGCCAGCAGACGACAGGGAGGGGCCACTAATGAAAAACTGTTTTTT CASRRQGGATNEKLFF TRBD1 TRBJ1-4 - TRBV7-2
TGCAGTGCTGAGCGGGGGGGCTATACAGATACGCAGTATTTT CSAERGGYTDTQYF TRBD2 TRBJ2-3 few TRBV20-1
TGTGCCAGCAGCGTATCCCCTTCTGGGGCCTACGAGCAGTACTTC CASSVSPSGAYEQYF - TRBJ2-7 few TRBV9
TGTGCCAGCTCACCACCAGGGACTAGCGGGGCCTACAATGAGCAGTTCTTC CASSPPGTSGAYNEQFF TRBD2 TRBJ2-1 few TRBV18
TGTGCCAGCAGGGCTAGCGGGGGGTCGAGCTCCTACAATGAGCAGTTCTTC CASRASGGSSSYNEQFF TRBD2 TRBJ2-1 - TRBV28
TGTGCCAGCAGTGAATGGGCAGATACGCAGTATTTT CASSEWADTQYF - TRBJ2-3 few TRBV25-1
TGTGCCAGCTCACCACGTAGAGGACGGGGAATCACAGATACGCAGTATTTT CASSPRRGRGITDTQYF - TRBJ2-3 few TRBV18
TGCAGACGACAGGGCACCAAGGTCGACTCTGGAAACACCATATATTTT CRRQGTKVDSGNTIYF TRBD1 TRBJ1-3 few TRBV29-1
TGCGCCAGCAGTGAATGGCCGACGAACACTGAAGCTTTCTTT CASSEWPTNTEAFF - TRBJ1-1 many TRBV10-2
TGCAGTGCTGCGGGACAGGGGACACTGAAAGCTTTCTTT CSAAGQGTLKAFF TRBD1 TRBJ1-1 many TRBV20-1
TGTGCCAGCAGTTATCTCGGACAGGGCCTGGGGAAGAATGAGCAGTTCTTC CASSYLGQGLGKNEQFF TRBD1 TRBJ2-1 - TRBV6-5
TGTGCCAGCATCTTTCGGGGGGCTCAAAATGAGCAGTTCTTC CASIFRGAQNEQFF - TRBJ2-1 many TRBV12-3/TRBV12-4
TGTGCCATCAGGGCTACCGGTAATTCACCCCTCCACTTT CAIRATGNSPLHF - TRBJ1-6 few TRBV10-3
TGTGCCAGCAGCTTAGCGGCCGGGGGAGGCCCCTACAATGAGCAGTTCTTC CASSLAAGGGPYNEQFF - TRBJ2-1 many TRBV7-2
TGCAGTGCAAGAGGCGGTCGCCATCAGCCCCAGCATTTT CSARGGRHQPQHF - TRBJ1-5 - TRBV20-1